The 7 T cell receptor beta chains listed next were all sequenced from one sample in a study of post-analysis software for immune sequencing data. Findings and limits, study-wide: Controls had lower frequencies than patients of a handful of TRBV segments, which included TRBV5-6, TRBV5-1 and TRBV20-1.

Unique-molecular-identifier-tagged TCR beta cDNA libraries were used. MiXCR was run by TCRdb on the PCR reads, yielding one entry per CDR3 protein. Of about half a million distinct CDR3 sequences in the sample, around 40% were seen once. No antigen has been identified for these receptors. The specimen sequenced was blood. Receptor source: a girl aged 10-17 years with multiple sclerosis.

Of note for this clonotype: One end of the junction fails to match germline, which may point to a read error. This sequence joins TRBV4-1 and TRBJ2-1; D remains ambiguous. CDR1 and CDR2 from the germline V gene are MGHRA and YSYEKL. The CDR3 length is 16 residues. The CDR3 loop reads CASSQVDLLSHNEQFF. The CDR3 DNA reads TGCGCCAGCAGCCAAGTGGACCTTCTCTCCCACAATGAGCAGTTCTTC.

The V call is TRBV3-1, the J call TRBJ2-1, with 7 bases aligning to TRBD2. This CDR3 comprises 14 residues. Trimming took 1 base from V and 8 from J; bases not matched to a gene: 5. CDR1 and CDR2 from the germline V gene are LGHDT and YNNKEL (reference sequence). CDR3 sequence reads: CASSQGHREDEQFF. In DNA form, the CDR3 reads TGTGCCAGCAGCCAAGGCCATCGGGAGGATGAGCAGTTCTTC.

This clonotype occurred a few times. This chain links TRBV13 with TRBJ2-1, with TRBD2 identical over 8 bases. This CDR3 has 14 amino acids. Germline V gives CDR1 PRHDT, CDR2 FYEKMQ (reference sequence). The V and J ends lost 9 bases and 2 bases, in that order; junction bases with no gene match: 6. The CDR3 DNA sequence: TGTGCCAGTAGAACTAGCGGAACCTACAATGAGCAGTTCTTC. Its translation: CASRTSGTYNEQFF.

The CDR3 nucleotides are TGCAGTGCTGTAGCGAGGAGCTCCTACAATGAGCAGTTCTTC. This encodes CSAVARSSYNEQFF. The V and J genes are TRBV20-1 and TRBJ2-1, with D maybe TRBD2 (5 bases). The CDR3 covers 14 residues. Germline V CDR1 and CDR2: DFQATT, SNEGSKA (reference sequence). The V and J ends lost 5 bases and 0 bases respectively, with 11 bases between them.

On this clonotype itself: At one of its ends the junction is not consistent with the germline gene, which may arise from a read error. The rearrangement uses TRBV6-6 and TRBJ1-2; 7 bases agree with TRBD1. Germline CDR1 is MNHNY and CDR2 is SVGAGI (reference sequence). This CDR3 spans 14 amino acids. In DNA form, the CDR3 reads TGTGCCAGCATCGACAGGGATTTTAACTATGGCGACACCTTC. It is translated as CASIDRDFNYGDTF.

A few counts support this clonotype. The CDR3 spells CSVEDPNRGEQYF. CDR3 nucleotide sequence: TGCAGCGTTGAAGATCCCAACAGGGGGGAGCAGTACTTC. The gene calls are TRBV29-1 and TRBJ2-7; 8 nucleotides match TRBD1. The junction had 5 bases not matched to a gene; V was cut back by 0 bases and J by 7 bases. The germline V gene has CDR1 SQVTM and CDR2 ANQGSEA. This CDR3 comprises 13 residues.

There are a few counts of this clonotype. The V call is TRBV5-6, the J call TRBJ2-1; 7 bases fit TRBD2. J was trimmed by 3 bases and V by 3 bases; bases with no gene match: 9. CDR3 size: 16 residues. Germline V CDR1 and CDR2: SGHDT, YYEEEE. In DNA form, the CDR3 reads TGTGCCAGCAGCTGGGAAAGCGGGATAAGCTACAATGAGCAGTTCTTC. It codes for CASSWESGISYNEQFF.